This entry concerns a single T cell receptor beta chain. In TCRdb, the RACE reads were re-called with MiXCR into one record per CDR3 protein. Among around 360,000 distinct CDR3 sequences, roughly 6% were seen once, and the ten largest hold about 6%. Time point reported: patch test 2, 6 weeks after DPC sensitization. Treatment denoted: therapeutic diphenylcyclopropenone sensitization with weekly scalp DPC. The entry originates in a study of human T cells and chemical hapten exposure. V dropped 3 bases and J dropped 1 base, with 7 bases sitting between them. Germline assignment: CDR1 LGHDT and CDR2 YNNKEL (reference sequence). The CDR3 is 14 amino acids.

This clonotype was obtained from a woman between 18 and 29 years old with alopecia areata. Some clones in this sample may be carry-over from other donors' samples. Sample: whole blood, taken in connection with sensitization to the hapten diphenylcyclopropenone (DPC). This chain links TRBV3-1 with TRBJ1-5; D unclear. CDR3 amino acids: CASSQAVSNQPQHF. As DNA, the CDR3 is TGTGCCAGCAGCCAGGCAGTGAGCAATCAGCCCCAGCATTTT.